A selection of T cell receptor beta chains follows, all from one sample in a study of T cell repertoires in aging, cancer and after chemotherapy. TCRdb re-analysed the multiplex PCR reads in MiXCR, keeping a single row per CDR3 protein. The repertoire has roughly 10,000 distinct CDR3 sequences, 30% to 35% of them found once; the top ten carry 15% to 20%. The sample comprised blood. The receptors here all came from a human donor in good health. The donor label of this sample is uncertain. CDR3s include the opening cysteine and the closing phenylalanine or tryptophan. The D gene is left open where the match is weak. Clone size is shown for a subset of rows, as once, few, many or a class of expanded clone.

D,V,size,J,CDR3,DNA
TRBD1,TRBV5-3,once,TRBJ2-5,CASSLVTGDETQYF,TGTGCCAGCAGCTTAGTGACAGGGGACGAGACCCAGTACTTC
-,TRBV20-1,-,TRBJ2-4,CSASAGVAKNIQYF,TGCAGTGCTTCGGCAGGAGTAGCCAAAAACATTCAGTACTTC
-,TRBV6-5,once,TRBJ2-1,CASSYGGGNNEQFF,TGTGCCAGCAGTTACGGCGGAGGGAACAATGAGCAGTTCTTC
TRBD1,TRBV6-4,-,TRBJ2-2,CASRGTGTNTGELFF,TGTGCCAGCAGGGGGACAGGGACGAACACCGGGGAGCTGTTTTTT
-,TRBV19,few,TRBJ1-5,CASSLASGNQPQHF,TGTGCCAGTAGTTTGGCTTCGGGCAATCAGCCCCAGCATTTT
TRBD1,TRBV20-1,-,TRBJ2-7,CSATIRGLIPYEQYF,TGCAGTGCTACTATCAGGGGGCTTATCCCCTACGAGCAGTACTTC
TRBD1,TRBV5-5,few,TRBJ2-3,CASSLAVTGFGTDTQYF,TGTGCCAGCAGCTTGGCCGTGACAGGGTTTGGTACAGATACGCAGTATTTT
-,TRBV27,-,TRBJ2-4,CASSDGGGILGRNIQYF,TGTGCCAGCAGCGATGGGGGGGGCATCCTGGGCAGGAACATTCAGTACTTC
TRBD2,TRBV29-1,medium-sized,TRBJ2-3,CSVAGEGSTDTQYF,TGCAGCGTGGCGGGGGAGGGTAGCACAGATACGCAGTATTTT
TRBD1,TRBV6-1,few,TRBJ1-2,CASSEEGQANYGYTF,TGTGCCAGCAGTGAAGAAGGACAGGCTAACTATGGCTACACCTTC
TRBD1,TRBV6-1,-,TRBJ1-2,CASSYESQGAVGYTF,TGTGCCAGCAGTTACGAGTCGCAGGGGGCTGTCGGCTACACCTTC
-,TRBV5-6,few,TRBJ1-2,CASSLSAAVPAMGYTF,TGTGCCAGCAGCTTGAGTGCGGCCGTCCCCGCTATGGGCTACACCTTC
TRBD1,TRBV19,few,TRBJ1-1,CASSPRTGAVNTEAFF,TGTGCCAGTAGTCCCAGGACAGGGGCAGTGAACACTGAAGCTTTCTTT
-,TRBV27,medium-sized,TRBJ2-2,CASSFLTGELFF,TGTGCCAGCAGTTTCCTCACCGGGGAGCTGTTTTTT
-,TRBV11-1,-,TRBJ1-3,CASSLSAHGNTIYF,TGTGCCAGCAGCTTGTCGGCACATGGAAACACCATATATTTT
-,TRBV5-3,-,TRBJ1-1,CASTETANTEAFF,TGCGCCAGCACCGAGACAGCGAACACTGAAGCTTTCTTT
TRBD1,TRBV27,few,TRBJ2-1,CASSSADRALSYNEQFF,TGTGCCAGCAGCTCCGCGGACAGGGCCCTTTCCTACAATGAGCAGTTCTTC
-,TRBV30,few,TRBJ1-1,CAWSSPNTEAFF,TGTGCCTGGAGTTCTCCGAACACTGAAGCTTTCTTT
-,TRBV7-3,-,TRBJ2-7,CASSPTPGASYEQYF,TGTGCCAGCAGCCCAACCCCAGGGGCATCCTACGAGCAGTACTTC
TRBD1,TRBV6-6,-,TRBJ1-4,CASFTGTGSEKLFF,TGTGCCAGCTTCACCGGGACAGGGAGCGAAAAACTGTTTTTT
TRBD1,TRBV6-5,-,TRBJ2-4,CASRQGSIQYF,TGTGCCAGCAGACAGGGGTCCATTCAGTACTTC
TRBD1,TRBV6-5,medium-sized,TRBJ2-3,CASSTGTGTDTQYF,TGTGCCAGCAGTACCGGGACAGGCACAGATACGCAGTATTTT
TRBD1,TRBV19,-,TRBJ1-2,CASSIDRRDRDYGYTF,TGTGCCAGTAGTATAGATCGGAGGGACAGGGACTATGGCTACACCTTC
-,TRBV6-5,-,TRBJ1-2,CATGKQGIVDGYTF,TGTGCCACCGGAAAGCAGGGCATTGTCGATGGCTACACCTTC
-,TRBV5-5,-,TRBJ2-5,CASSFSSETQYF,TGTGCCAGCAGCTTTTCCAGTGAGACCCAGTACTTC
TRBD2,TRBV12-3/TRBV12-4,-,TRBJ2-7,CASSLYVLGREGAGETYEQYF,TGTGCCAGCAGTTTATATGTCTTGGGGCGGGAGGGCGCGGGGGAGACCTACGAGCAGTACTTC
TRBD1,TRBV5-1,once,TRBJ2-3,CASSYRDSRTDTQYF,TGCGCCAGCAGCTATCGGGACAGCCGCACAGATACGCAGTATTTT
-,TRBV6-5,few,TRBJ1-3,CASRNMGQISGNTIYF,TGTGCCAGCAGAAACATGGGGCAAATCTCTGGAAACACCATATATTTT
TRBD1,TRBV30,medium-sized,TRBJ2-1,CAWSGTGSGEQFF,TGTGCCTGGAGTGGGACAGGGTCGGGTGAGCAGTTCTTC
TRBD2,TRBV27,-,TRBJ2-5,CASWGRLGGETQYF,TGTGCCAGCTGGGGGAGGCTGGGGGGGGAGACCCAGTACTTC
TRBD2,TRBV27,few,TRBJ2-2,CATRLAGDTGELFF,TGTGCCACCCGACTAGCGGGAGACACCGGGGAGCTGTTTTTT
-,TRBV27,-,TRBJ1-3,CASSLSGIEGSGNTIYF,TGTGCCAGCAGTTTATCTGGGATTGAGGGCTCTGGAAACACCATATATTTT
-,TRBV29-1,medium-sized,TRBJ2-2,CSVRTPTSQYAGGELFF,TGCAGCGTTAGGACCCCCACTAGCCAGTACGCGGGCGGGGAGCTGTTTTTT
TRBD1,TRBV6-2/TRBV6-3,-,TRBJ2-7,CASSQNRGQKGNEQYF,TGTGCCAGCAGCCAGAACAGGGGGCAAAAGGGAAACGAGCAGTACTTC
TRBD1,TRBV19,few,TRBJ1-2,CASSVGYRDRAHYGYTF,TGTGCCAGTAGTGTCGGTTACAGGGACAGGGCTCACTATGGCTACACCTTC
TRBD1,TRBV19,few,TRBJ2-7,CASSMGTGGNEQYF,TGTGCCAGTAGTATGGGGACAGGGGGCAACGAGCAGTACTTC
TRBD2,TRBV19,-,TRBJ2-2,CATGTSGAIGELFF,TGTGCCACCGGGACTAGCGGGGCTATCGGGGAGCTGTTTTTT
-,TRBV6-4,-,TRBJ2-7,CASSPRILSYEQYF,TGTGCCAGCAGTCCAAGGATCCTCTCCTACGAGCAGTACTTC
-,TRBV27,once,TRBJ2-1,CASSSTGLRLYNEQFF,TGTGCCAGCAGCTCGACGGGCCTCCGCCTCTACAATGAGCAGTTCTTC
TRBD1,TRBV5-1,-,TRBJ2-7,CASSLNTGTASYEQYF,TGCGCCAGCAGCTTAAACACCGGGACAGCAAGCTACGAGCAGTACTTC
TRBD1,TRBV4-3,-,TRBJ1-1,CASSQRTGREAFF,TGCGCCAGCAGCCAGCGGACAGGGCGGGAAGCTTTCTTT
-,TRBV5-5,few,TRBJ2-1,CASVQGLSYNEQFF,TGTGCCAGCGTCCAGGGCCTGTCCTACAATGAGCAGTTCTTC
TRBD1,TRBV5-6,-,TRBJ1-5,CASSAGTVNQPQHF,TGTGCCAGCAGCGCCGGGACAGTCAATCAGCCCCAGCATTTT
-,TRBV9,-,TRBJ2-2,CASSALSGHDTGELFF,TGTGCCAGCAGCGCCCTTAGCGGACATGACACCGGGGAGCTGTTTTTT
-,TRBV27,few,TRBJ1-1,CASSLHIGDPVVEAFF,TGTGCCAGCAGTTTACATATAGGGGATCCAGTAGTTGAAGCTTTCTTT
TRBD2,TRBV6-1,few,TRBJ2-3,CASSLAAPDTQYF,TGTGCCAGCAGTCTAGCGGCGCCAGATACGCAGTATTTT
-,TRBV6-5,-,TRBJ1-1,CASRSEMNTEAFF,TGTGCCAGCAGAAGTGAGATGAACACTGAAGCTTTCTTT
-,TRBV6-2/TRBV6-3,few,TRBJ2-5,CASSLLEVETQYF,TGTGCCAGCAGCCTACTAGAGGTAGAGACCCAGTACTTC
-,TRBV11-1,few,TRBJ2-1,CASSPGGGRNYNEQFF,TGTGCCAGCAGCCCCGGTGGGGGACGAAACTACAATGAGCAGTTCTTC
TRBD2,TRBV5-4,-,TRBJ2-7,CASSPRTSGYEQYF,TGTGCCAGCAGCCCGCGGACTAGCGGGTACGAGCAGTACTTC
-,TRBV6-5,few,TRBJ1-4,CASRPGDSRSVNEKLFF,TGTGCCAGCCGGCCGGGGGACTCCCGGTCGGTTAATGAAAAACTGTTTTTT
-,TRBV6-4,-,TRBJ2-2,CASSDRVEGGELFF,TGTGCCAGCAGTGACAGGGTCGAGGGCGGGGAGCTGTTTTTT
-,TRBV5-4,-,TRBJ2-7,CASSLTPGRAYEQYF,TGTGCCAGCAGCTTAACTCCGGGACGGGCCTACGAGCAGTACTTC